What follows is one TCR beta chain and its context. As yet, its antigen is unknown. These data belong to a study of T cell repertoires in cytomegalovirus infection. About the research overall: The authors used CMV epitopes that were HLA-C-restricted (recently identified) and HLA-B-restricted (well studied). Public TCR beta signature analysis indicated the presence of both CMV infection and matching HLA type. Study-wide results and caveats: In two of eight donors, the top clonotype was HLA-C-restricted CMV-specific.

CDR3 size: 13 residues. Trimming stripped 6 bases from V and 0 bases from J, with 6 bases between. TCRdb passed the reads through MiXCR, listing each CDR3 protein once. Of about 27,000 distinct CDR3 sequences listed, 15% to 20% are singletons. This sample comprised CD8+ T cells from cultured PBMCs, obtained from culture after CMV antigen stimulation. The chain is built from TRBV12-3 or TRBV12-4 and TRBJ1-3; the D is unclear. The TCR comes from a human donor in good health (CMV status not recorded). Some clones in this sample may be carry-over from other donors' samples. The CDR3 region has the DNA TGTGCCAGCAGGAGGGTCTCTGGAAACACCATATATTTT. Protein: CASRRVSGNTIYF.